The subject of this entry is one T cell receptor beta chain. Its target is not known. TCRdb's table, derived via immunoSEQ multiplex PCR, lists solely in-frame clones and lacks some. The sample yields under 35,000 clones, around 80% seen once. These data come from a study of T cells in narcolepsy. Study-level findings and limits: Autoreactive HCRT-specific and TRIB2-specific clonotypes were marked in same-patient CSF-versus-blood CD4+ comparisons. Reportedly, autoreactive clonotypes were serially detected in patients' blood but not controls'.

This CDR3 spans 15 amino acids. Germline assignment: CDR1 KGHSH and CDR2 LQKENI. Losses at the gene ends were 2 bases for V and 4 bases for J; bases not matched to a gene: 8. This chain uses TRBV18 with TRBJ2-7; TRBD1 matches 7 bases. Sequenced: memory (CD45RA-) CD4+ T cells from blood. This sequence originates from a human donor in good health. The CDR3 loop reads CASSPAAGGGYEQYF. The CDR3 nucleotides read TGTGCCAGCTCACCAGCGGCAGGGGGTGGGTACGAGCAGTACTTC.